These T cell receptor beta chains were read from a single sample in a study of regulatory T cells in long-lasting Graves disease. TCRdb independently ran MiXCR on the multiplex PCR reads; one entry per CDR3 protein. The table has about 530,000 distinct CDR3 sequences, about 16% seen once; the top ten hold around 25%. Separately, the same data were catalogued under a study of T cells in Graves' hyperthyroidism and ophthalmopathy.

Sequencing was performed on peripheral blood mononuclear cells (PBMCs), taken at new diagnosis, from a patient treated with antithyroid drugs. These receptors all stem from a woman aged 35 to 59 with Graves disease. The CDR3 runs from the conserved cysteine through the conserved F or W. For some rows the clone size is stated as once, few or many, or as a class when expanded; others skip it.

V,size,length,J,CDR3
TRBV10-3,many,13,TRBJ1-6,CAISDRGRSPLHF
TRBV19,NA,14,TRBJ2-3,CASSPRGNTDTQYF
TRBV28,many,14,TRBJ1-1,CASSPPGSLAEAFF
TRBV11-2,NA,12,TRBJ2-7,CASSLQYYEQYF
TRBV6-1,NA,15,TRBJ1-3,CASSPTGGKGNTIYF
TRBV18,many,16,TRBJ2-5,CASSPWQLVFQETQYF
TRBV2,NA,14,TRBJ2-2,CASTRGLAGGELFF
TRBV20-1,many,12,TRBJ2-5,CSASRTQETQYF
TRBV20-1,NA,13,TRBJ1-1,CSASPAGHAEAFF
TRBV20-1,NA,16,TRBJ2-7,CSAREVGAGSSYEQYF
TRBV4-2,NA,14,TRBJ2-1,CASSQVAGIDEQFF
TRBV14,NA,14,TRBJ2-2,CASSQVPGPGELFF
TRBV20-1,few,14,TRBJ1-6,CSANLGTANSPLHF
TRBV27,many,13,TRBJ2-7,CASKKDSTYEQYF
TRBV7-3,NA,17,TRBJ2-2,CASSLHKSKGNTGELFF
TRBV15,NA,12,TRBJ2-7,CATSREREQKYF
TRBV2,many,11,TRBJ2-1,CASSVGTHQFF
TRBV13,NA,15,TRBJ2-6,CASDRGSSGANVLTF
TRBV6-2/TRBV6-3,many,15,TRBJ1-1,CASSSGSTRNTEAFF
TRBV28,many,13,TRBJ1-1,CASSLFRGAEALF
TRBV5-1,many,15,TRBJ1-1,CASSAWDPENTEAFF
TRBV5-1,few,15,TRBJ2-6,CASSGPGGPIHVLTF
TRBV6-1,many,15,TRBJ1-1,CASSPTGGRGTEAFF
TRBV7-9,NA,12,TRBJ1-1,CASRSRKTEAFF
TRBV7-9,NA,17,TRBJ1-4,CASSSPPTGATNEKLFF
TRBV5-5,NA,16,TRBJ2-1,CASSVYGGSTRYEQFF
TRBV20-1,few,11,TRBJ2-1,CLGSGGGEQFF
TRBV2,many,13,TRBJ2-3,CASRGRLGDTQYF
TRBV5-1,NA,15,TRBJ1-5,CASSPEAGYSQPQHF
TRBV15,few,13,TRBJ2-7,CATSTGRLGEQYF
TRBV2,many,12,TRBJ2-5,CASSYGKETQYF
TRBV7-6,few,14,TRBJ1-1,CASSLRGIDTEAFF
TRBV18,many,15,TRBJ1-4,CASSPGTGRNEKLFF
TRBV6-2/TRBV6-3,NA,14,TRBJ1-3,CASSNGVSGNTIYF
TRBV11-2,NA,15,TRBJ2-5,CASSEGFRRDATQYF
TRBV10-3,NA,16,TRBJ1-6,CAISEPTVGQNSPLHF
TRBV6-2/TRBV6-3,few,14,TRBJ1-1,CAGSEQRARTEAFF
TRBV28,few,16,TRBJ1-3,CANSSRGLGGGNTIYF
TRBV11-2,few,13,TRBJ1-1,CASSLVRQGPAFF
TRBV6-5,NA,16,TRBJ2-1,CASSYPGLAGGNEQFF
TRBV10-3,NA,16,TRBJ1-6,CAISELGTRNNSPLHF